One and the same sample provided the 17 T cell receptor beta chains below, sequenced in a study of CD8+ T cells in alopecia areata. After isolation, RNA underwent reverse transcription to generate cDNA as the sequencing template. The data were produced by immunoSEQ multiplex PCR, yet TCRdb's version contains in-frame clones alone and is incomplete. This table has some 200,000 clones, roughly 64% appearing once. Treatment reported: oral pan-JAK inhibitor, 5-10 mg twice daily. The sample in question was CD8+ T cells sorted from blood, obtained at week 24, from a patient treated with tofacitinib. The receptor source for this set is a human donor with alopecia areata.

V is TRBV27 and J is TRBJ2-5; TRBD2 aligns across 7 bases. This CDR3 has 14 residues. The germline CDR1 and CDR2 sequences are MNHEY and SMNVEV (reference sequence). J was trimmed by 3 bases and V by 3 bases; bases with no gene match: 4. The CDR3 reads CASSFGLAEETQYF. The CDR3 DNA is TGTGCCAGCAGTTTCGGGCTAGCGGAAGAGACCCAGTACTTC.

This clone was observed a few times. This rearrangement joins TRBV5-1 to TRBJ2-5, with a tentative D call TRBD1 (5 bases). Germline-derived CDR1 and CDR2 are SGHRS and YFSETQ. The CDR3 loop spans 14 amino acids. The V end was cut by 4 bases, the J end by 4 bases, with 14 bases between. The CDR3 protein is CASSADSLGETQYF. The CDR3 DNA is TGCGCCAGCAGCGCCGACAGCCTAGGAGAGACCCAGTACTTC.

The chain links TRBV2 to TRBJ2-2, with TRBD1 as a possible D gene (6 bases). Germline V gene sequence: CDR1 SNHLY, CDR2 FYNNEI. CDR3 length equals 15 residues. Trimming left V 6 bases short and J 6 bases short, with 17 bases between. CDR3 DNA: TGTGCCAGCAGCGCCTATTACAGGGACCCCGGGGAGCTGTTTTTT. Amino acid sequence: CASSAYYRDPGELFF. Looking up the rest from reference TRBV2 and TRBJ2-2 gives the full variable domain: EPEVTQTPSHQVTQMGQEVILRCVPISNHLYFYWYRQILGQKVEFLVSFYNNEISEKSEIFDDQFSVERPDGSNFTLKIRSTKLEDSAMYFCASSAYYRDPGELFFGEGSRLTVL.

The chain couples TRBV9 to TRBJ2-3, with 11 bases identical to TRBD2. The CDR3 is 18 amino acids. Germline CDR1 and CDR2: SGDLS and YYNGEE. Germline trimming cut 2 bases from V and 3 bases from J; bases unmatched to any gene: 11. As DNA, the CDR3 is TGTGCCAGCAGCGTGCAAGTAACTAGCGGGGGTGGGACAGATACGCAGTATTTT. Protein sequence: CASSVQVTSGGGTDTQYF.

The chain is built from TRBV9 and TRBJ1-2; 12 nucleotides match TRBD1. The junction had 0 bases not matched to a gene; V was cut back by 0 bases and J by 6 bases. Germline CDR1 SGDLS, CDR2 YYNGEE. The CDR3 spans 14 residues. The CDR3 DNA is TGTGCCAGCAGCGTAGGGGACAGGGGGCATGGCTACACCTTC. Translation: CASSVGDRGHGYTF.

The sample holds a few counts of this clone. CDR3 bases: TGCGCCAGCAGCCCCTTCGGCGCCGCCACAGATACGCAGTATTTT. Amino acids: CASSPFGAATDTQYF. The chain uses TRBV5-1 and TRBJ2-3, with unresolved D. The CDR3 contains 15 residues. Trimming pared 4 bases from V and 2 bases from J, leaving 14 bases between. CDR1 and CDR2 (germline): SGHRS, YFSETQ.

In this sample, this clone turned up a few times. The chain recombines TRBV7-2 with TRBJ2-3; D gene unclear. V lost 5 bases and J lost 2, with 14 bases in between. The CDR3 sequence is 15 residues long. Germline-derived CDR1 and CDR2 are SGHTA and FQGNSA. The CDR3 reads CASSPFPEPTDTQYF. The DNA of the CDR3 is TGTGCCAGCAGCCCCTTCCCGGAACCCACAGATACGCAGTATTTT.

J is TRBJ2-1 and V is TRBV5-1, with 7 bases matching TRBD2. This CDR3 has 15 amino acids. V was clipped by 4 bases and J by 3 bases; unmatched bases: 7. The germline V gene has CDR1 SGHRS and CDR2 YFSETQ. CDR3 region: CASSPGGYSYNEQFF. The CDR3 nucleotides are TGCGCCAGCAGCCCGGGGGGTTACAGCTACAATGAGCAGTTCTTC.

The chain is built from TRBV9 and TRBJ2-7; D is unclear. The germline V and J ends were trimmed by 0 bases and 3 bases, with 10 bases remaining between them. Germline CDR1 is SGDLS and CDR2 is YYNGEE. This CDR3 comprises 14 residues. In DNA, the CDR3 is TGTGCCAGCAGCGTAGGTTCGGCTCTCTACGAGCAGTACTTC. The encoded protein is CASSVGSALYEQYF.

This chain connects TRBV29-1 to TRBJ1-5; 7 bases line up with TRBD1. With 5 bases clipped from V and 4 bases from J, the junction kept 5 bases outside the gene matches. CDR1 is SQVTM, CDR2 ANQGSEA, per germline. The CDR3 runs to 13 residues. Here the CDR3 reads CSVTTGLNQPQHF. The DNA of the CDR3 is TGCAGCGTTACGACAGGGCTGAATCAGCCCCAGCATTTT.

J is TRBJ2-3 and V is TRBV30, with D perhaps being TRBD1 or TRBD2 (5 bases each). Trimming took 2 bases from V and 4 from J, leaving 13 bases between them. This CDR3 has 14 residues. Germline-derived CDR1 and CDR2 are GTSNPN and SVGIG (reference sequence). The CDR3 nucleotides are TGTGCCTGGAGTCCGACCCTGGGGGCAGATACGCAGTATTTT. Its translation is CAWSPTLGADTQYF.

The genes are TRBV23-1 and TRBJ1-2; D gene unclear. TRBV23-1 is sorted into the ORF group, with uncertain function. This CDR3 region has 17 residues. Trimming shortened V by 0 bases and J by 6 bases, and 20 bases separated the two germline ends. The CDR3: CASSQSLSSVPRDGYTF. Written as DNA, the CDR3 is TGCGCCAGCAGTCAATCTCTCTCGTCGGTCCCCCGGGATGGCTACACCTTC.

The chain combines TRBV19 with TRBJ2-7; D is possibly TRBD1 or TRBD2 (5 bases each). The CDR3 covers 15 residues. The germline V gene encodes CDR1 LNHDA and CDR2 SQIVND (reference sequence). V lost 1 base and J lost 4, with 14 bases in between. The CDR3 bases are TGTGCCAGTAGTATAGGATCGGGACGGTCATACGAGCAGTACTTC. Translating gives CASSIGSGRSYEQYF.

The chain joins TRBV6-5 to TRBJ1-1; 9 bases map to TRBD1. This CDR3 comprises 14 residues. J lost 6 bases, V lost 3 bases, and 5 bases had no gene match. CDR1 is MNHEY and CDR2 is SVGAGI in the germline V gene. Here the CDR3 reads CASSYGTGRAEAFF. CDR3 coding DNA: TGTGCCAGCAGTTATGGGACAGGGAGGGCTGAAGCTTTCTTT.

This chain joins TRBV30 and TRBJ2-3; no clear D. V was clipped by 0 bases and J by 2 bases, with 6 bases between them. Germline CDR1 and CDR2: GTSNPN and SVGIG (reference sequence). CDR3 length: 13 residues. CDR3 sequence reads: CAWSVTDTDTQYF. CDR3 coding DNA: TGTGCCTGGAGTGTTACAGACACAGATACGCAGTATTTT.

In DNA, the CDR3 is TGTGCCATCAGTGGCGGGACAGCCATAGGGGCCAACGTCCTGACTTTC. Translation: CAISGGTAIGANVLTF. This chain joins TRBV10-3 and TRBJ2-6; D perhaps matches TRBD1 (7 bases). The CDR3 runs 16 residues. V was shortened by 4 bases and J by 4 bases, with 14 bases between the two germline ends. Germline assignment: CDR1 ENHRY and CDR2 SYGVKD.

The CDR3 nucleotides read TGTGCCAGCAGCCCTCCCGGGACACCTACGTTCTACGAGCAGTACTTC. Translating gives CASSPPGTPTFYEQYF. The chain carries TRBV7-6 and TRBJ2-7; a weak D match, TRBD1 (6 bases). This CDR3 comprises 16 residues. The V gene lost 5 bases and the J gene lost 3 bases, with 20 bases spanning the gap. Looked up from germline, CDR1 is SGHVS and CDR2 is FNYEAQ.